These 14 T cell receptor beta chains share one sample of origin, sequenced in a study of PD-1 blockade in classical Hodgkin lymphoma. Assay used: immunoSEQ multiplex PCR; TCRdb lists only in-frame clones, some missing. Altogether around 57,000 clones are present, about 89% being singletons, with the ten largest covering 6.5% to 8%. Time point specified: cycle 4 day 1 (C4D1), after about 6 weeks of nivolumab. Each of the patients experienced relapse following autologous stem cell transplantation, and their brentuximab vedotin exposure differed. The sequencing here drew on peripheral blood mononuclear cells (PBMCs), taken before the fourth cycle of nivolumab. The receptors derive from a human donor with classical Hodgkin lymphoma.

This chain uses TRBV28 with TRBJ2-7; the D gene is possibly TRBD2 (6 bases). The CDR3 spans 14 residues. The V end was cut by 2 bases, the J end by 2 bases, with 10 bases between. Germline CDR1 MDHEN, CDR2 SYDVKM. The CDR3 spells CASSLDPSAYEQYF. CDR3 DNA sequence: TGTGCCAGCAGTTTAGATCCTAGCGCCTACGAGCAGTACTTC. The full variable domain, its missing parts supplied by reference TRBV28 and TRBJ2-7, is DVKVTQSSRYLVKRTGEKVFLECVQDMDHENMFWYRQDPGLGLRLIYFSYDVKMKEKGDIPEGYSVSREKKERFSLILESASTNQTSMYLCASSLDPSAYEQYFGPGTRLTVT.

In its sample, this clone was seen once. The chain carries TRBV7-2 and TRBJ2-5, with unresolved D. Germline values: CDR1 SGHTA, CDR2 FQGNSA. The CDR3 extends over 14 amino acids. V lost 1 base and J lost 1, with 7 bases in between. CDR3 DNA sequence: TGTGCCAGCAGCTTAGGTGGGATCCAAGAGACCCAGTACTTC. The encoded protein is CASSLGGIQETQYF. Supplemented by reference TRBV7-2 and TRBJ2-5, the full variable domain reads GAGVSQSPSNKVTEKGKDVELRCDPISGHTALYWYRQSLGQGLEFLIYFQGNSAPDKSGLPSDRFSAERTGGSVSTLTIQRTQQEDSAVYLCASSLGGIQETQYFGPGTRLLVL.

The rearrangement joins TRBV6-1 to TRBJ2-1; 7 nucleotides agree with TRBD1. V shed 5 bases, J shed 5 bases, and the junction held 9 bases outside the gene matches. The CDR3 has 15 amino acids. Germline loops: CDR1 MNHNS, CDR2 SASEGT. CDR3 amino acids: CASSPTGPKDNEQFF. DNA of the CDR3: TGTGCCAGCAGTCCGACAGGGCCGAAAGACAATGAGCAGTTCTTC.

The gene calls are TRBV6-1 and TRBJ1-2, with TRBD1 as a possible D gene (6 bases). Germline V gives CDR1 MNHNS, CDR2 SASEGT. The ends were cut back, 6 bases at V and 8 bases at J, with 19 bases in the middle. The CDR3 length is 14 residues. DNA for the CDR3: TGTGCCAGCAGCACTTACGGGGGACATCTGGGCTACACCTTC. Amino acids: CASSTYGGHLGYTF.

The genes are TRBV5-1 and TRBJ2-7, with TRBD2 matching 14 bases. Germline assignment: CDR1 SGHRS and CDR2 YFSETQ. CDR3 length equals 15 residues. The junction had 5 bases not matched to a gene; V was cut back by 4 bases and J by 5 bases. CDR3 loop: CASSLGLAGANEQYF. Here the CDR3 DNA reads TGCGCCAGCAGCCTGGGACTAGCGGGAGCAAACGAGCAGTACTTC.

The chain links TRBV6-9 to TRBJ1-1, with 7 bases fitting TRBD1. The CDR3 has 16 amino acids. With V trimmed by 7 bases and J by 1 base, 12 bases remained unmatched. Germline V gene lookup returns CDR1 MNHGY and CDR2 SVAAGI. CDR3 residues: CASNPQGRSSNTEAFF. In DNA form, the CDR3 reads TGTGCCAGCAACCCACAGGGGCGATCTTCGAACACTGAAGCTTTCTTT.

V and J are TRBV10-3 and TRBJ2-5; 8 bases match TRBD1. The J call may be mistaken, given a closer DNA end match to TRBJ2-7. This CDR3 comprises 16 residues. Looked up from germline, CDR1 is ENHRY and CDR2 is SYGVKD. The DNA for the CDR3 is TGTGCCATCAGTGAGTCGGGACAGGAGCTGAGGTACGAGCAGTACTTC. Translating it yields CAISESGQELRYEQYF.

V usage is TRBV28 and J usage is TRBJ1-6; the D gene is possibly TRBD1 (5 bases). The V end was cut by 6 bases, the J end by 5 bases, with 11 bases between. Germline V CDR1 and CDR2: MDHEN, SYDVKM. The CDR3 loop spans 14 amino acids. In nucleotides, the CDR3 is TGTGCCAGCAGGACCGACAGAGATAATTCACCCCTCCACTTT. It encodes CASRTDRDNSPLHF.

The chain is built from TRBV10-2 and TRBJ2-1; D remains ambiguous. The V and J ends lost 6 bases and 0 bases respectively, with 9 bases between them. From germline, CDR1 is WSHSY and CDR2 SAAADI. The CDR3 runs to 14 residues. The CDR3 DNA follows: TGCGCCAGCAGCAATCCGAGCTCCTACAATGAGCAGTTCTTC. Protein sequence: CASSNPSSYNEQFF.

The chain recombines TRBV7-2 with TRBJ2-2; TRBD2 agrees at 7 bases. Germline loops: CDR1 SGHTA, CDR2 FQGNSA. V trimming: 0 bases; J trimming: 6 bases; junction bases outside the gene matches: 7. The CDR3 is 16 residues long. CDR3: CASSLAPGRGPGELFF. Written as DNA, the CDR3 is TGTGCCAGCAGCTTAGCGCCGGGGAGGGGACCCGGGGAGCTGTTTTTT.

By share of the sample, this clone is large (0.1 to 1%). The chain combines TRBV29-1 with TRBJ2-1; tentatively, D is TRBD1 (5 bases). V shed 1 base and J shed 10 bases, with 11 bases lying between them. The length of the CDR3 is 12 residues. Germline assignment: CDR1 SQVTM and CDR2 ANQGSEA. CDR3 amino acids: CSVEVQRQEQFF. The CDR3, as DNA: TGCAGCGTTGAAGTCCAGCGACAGGAGCAGTTCTTC.

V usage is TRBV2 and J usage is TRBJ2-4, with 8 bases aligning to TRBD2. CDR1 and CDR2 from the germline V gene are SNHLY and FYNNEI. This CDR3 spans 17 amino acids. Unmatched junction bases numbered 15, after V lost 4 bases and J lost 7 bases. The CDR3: CASSAPHTGGRGNIQYF. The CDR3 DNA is TGTGCCAGCAGTGCCCCCCACACGGGAGGGCGAGGGAACATTCAGTACTTC.

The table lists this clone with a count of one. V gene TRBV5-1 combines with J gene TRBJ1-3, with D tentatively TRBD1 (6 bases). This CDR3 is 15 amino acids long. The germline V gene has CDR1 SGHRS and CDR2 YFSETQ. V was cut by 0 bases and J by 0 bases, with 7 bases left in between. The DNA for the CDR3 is TGCGCCAGCAGCTTGGAGGGACACTCTGGAAACACCATATATTTT. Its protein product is CASSLEGHSGNTIYF.

The CDR3 reads CSVESGVSYEQYF. As DNA, the CDR3 is TGCAGCGTTGAATCCGGGGTTTCCTACGAGCAGTACTTC. The gene calls are TRBV29-1 and TRBJ2-7, with D maybe TRBD2 (5 bases). This CDR3 has 13 amino acids. Deletions cut 2 bases from V and 1 base from J, with 9 bases between. CDR1 and CDR2 from the germline V gene are SQVTM and ANQGSEA.